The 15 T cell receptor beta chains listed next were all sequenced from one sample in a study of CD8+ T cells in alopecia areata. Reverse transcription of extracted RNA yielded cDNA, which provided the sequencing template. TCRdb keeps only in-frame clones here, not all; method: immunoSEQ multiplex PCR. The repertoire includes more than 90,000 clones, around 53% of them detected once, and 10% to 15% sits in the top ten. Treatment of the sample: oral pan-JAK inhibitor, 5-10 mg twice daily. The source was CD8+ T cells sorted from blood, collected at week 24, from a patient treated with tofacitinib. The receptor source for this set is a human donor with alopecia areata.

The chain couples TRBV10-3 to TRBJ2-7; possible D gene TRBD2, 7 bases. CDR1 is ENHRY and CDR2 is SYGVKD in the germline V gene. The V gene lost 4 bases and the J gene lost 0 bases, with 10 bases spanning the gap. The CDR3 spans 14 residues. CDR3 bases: TGTGCCATCAGTGGGGGGGGCAGCTCCTACGAGCAGTACTTC. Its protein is CAISGGGSSYEQYF.

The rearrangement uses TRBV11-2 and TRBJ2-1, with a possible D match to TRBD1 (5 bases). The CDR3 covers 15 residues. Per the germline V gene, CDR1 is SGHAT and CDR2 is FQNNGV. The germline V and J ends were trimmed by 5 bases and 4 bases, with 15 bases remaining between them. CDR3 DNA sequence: TGTGCCAGCAGCCCCCACCAGGGTTTATACAATGAGCAGTTCTTC. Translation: CASSPHQGLYNEQFF.

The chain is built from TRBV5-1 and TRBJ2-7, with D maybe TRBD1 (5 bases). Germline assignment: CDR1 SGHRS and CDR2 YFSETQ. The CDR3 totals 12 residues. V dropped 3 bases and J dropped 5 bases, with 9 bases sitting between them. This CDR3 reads CASSSRVHEQYF. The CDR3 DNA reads TGCGCCAGCAGCTCCAGGGTTCACGAGCAGTACTTC. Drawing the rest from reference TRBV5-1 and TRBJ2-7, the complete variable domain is KAGVTQTPRYLIKTRGQQVTLSCSPISGHRSVSWYQQTPGQGLQFLFEYFSETQRNKGNFPGRFSGRQFSNSRSEMNVSTLELGDSALYLCASSSRVHEQYFGPGTRLTVT.

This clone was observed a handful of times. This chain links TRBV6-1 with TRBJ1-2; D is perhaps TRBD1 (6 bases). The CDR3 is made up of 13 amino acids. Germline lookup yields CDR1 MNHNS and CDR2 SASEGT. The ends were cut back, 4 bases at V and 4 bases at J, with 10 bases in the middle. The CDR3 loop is CASSGTAFYGYTF. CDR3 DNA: TGTGCCAGCAGTGGGACAGCATTCTATGGCTACACCTTC.

The CDR3 region is CASSFNPNTEAFF. The CDR3 region has the DNA TGTGCCAGCAGCTTCAACCCCAACACTGAAGCTTTCTTT. The V call is TRBV11-2, the J call TRBJ1-1, with D hard to call. The CDR3 is 13 amino acids. V dropped 3 bases and J dropped 2 bases, with 7 bases sitting between them. Germline values: CDR1 SGHAT, CDR2 FQNNGV.

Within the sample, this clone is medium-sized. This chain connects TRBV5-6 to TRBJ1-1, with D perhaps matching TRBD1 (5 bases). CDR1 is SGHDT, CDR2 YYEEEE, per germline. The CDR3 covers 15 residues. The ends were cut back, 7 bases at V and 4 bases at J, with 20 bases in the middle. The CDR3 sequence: CASAPREGFSTEAFF. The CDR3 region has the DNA TGTGCCAGCGCACCTCGGGAGGGGTTCAGCACTGAAGCTTTCTTT. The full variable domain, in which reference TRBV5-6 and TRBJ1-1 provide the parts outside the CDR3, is DAGVTQSPTHLIKTRGQQVTLRCSPKSGHDTVSWYQQALGQGPQFIFQYYEEEERQRGNFPDRFSGHQFPNYSSELNVNALLLGDSALYLCASAPREGFSTEAFFGQGTRLTVV.

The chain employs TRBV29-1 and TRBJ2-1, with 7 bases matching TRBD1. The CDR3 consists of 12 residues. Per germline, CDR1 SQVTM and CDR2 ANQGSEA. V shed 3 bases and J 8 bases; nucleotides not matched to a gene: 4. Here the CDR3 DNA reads TGCAGCGTTGACCAGACAGGGCATGAGCAGTTCTTC. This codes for CSVDQTGHEQFF.

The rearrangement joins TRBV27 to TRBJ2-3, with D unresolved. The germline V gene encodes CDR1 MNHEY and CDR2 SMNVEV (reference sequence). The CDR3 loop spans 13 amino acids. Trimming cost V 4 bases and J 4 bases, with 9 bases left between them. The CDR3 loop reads CASSSLGADTQYF. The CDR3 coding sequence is TGTGCCAGCAGTTCCCTAGGCGCAGATACGCAGTATTTT.

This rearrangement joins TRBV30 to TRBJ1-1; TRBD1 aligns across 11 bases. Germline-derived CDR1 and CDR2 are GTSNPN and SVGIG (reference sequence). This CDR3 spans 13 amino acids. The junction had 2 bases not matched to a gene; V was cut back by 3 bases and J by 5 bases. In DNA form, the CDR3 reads TGTGCCTGGAGAGGGACAGGGGGGACTGAAGCTTTCTTT. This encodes CAWRGTGGTEAFF.

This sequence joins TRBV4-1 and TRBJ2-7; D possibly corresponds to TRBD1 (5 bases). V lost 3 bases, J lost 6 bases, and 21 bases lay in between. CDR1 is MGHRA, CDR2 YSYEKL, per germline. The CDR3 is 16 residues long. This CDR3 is CASSQRRETARSEQYF. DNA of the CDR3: TGCGCCAGCAGCCAGAGGAGAGAGACAGCGCGCTCCGAGCAGTACTTC.

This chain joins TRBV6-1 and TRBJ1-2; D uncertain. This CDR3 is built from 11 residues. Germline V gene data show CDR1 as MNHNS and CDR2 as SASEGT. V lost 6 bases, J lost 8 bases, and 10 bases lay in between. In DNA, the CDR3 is TGTGCCAGCAGAAACATGAGCGGCTACACCTTC. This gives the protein CASRNMSGYTF.

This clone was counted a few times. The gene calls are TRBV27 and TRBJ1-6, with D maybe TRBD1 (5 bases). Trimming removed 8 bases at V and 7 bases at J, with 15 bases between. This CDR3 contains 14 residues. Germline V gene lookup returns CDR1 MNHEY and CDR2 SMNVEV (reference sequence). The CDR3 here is CASGPGGSNSPLHF. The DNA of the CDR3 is TGTGCCAGCGGCCCTGGGGGTTCCAATTCACCCCTCCACTTT.

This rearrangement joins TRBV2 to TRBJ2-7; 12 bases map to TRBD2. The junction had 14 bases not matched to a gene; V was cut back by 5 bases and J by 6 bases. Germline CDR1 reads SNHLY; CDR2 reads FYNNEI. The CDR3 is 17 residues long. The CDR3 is CASSSRETSGGLREQYF. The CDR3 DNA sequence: TGTGCCAGCAGTTCTCGAGAGACTAGCGGGGGTCTCCGCGAGCAGTACTTC.

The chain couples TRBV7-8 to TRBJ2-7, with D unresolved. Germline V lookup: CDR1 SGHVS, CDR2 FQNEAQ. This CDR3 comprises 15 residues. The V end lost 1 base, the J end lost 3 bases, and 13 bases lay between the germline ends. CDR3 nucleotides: TGTGCCAGCAGCTTAGGAGGTCCAGCTGACTACGAGCAGTACTTC. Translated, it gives CASSLGGPADYEQYF.

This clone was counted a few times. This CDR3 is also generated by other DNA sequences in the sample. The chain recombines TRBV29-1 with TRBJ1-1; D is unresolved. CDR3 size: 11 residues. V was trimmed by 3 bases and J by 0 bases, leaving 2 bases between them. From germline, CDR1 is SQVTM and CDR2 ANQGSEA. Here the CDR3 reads CSVEVNTEAFF. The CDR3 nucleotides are TGCAGCGTTGAGGTGAACACTGAAGCTTTCTTT. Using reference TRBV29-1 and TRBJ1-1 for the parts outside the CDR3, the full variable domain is SAVISQKPSRDICQRGTSLTIQCQVDSQVTMMFWYRQQPGQSLTLIATANQGSEATYESGFVIDKFPISRPNLTFSTLTVSNMSPEDSSIYLCSVEVNTEAFFGQGTRLTVV.